This T cell receptor (beta chain) originates from a study of shared clonotypes between healthy human individuals. At the level of the study: Researchers drew samples from two women and a few men aged 18 to 49.

For this clone: Its antigen is currently unknown.

Points from the study as a whole: The genetic and exposure-history diversity represented was limited by few donors.

This CDR3 contains 13 residues. The V end was cut by 5 bases, the J end by 5 bases, with 10 bases between. Germline V gives CDR1 SGHAT, CDR2 FQNNGV. The assay used deep level. Original handling: ImmunoSEQ junction-only sequences lacked quality scores, so their filtering differed. Sequencing was performed with immunoSEQ multiplex PCR; in TCRdb, only in-frame clones are kept and a portion is missing. The DNA was the basis for D and trimming; V, J and clone size are from that table. The sample gives 470,000 or so clones, more than 65% of which show up once; 9.5% to 15% is in the top ten. The chain joins TRBV11-2 to TRBJ1-5; unclear D gene. The source material was PBMCs. This TCR was recovered from a woman in her thirties or forties in good health. Some clones in this sample may be carry-over from other donors' samples. Written as DNA, the CDR3 is TGTGCCAGCAGCCCCTCGGTCTATCAGCCCCAGCATTTT. Residues: CASSPSVYQPQHF. Variable domain in full (rest from reference TRBV11-2 and TRBJ1-5): EAGVAQSPRYKIIEKRQSVAFWCNPISGHATLYWYQQILGQGPKLLIQFQNNGVVDDSQLPKDRFSAERLKGVDSTLKIQPAKLEDSAVYLCASSPSVYQPQHFGDGTRLSIL.